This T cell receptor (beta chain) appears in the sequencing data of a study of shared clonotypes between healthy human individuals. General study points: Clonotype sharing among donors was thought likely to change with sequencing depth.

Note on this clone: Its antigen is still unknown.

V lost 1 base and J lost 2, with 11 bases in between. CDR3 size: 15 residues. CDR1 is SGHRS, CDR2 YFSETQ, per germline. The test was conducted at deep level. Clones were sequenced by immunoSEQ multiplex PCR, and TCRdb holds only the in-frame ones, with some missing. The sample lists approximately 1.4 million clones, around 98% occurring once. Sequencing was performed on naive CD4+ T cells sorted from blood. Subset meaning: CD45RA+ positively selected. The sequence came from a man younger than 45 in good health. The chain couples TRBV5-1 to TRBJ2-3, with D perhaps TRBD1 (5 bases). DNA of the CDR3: TGCGCCAGCAGCTTGAGTAGGGGTGTCACAGATACGCAGTATTTT. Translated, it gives CASSLSRGVTDTQYF.